A single sample gave rise to the 13 T cell receptor beta chains below, sequenced in a study of technical replicates of blood from a few donors. Only in-frame clones appear in the TCRdb table, and some are missing; sequencing was by immunoSEQ multiplex PCR. The table shows more than 45,000 clones, with 91% occurring only once. Input material: PBMCs. Every receptor here comes from a human donor in good health. Some clones in this sample may be carry-over from other donors' samples.

The chain uses TRBV4-3 and TRBJ2-7; the match to TRBD1 covers 10 bases. Germline V gene sequence: CDR1 LGHNA, CDR2 YSLEER. CDR3 length: 15 amino acids. The junction had 6 bases not matched to a gene; V was cut back by 2 bases and J by 5 bases. The CDR3 sequence: CASSQTGTGANEQYF. DNA of the CDR3: TGCGCCAGCAGCCAAACCGGGACAGGGGCCAACGAGCAGTACTTC.

The rearrangement links TRBV27 to TRBJ1-4; D is unclear. The V and J ends lost 8 bases and 8 bases respectively, with 6 bases between them. CDR3 length equals 10 residues. CDR1 is MNHEY, CDR2 SMNVEV, per germline (reference sequence). The CDR3 DNA sequence: TGTGCCAGCTCAGAAGAAAAACTGTTTTTT. Amino acid sequence: CASSEEKLFF. Combining the CDR3 with reference TRBV27 and TRBJ1-4 gives the whole variable domain EAQVTQNPRYLITVTGKKLTVTCSQNMNHEYMSWYRQDPGLGLRQIYYSMNVEVTDKGDVPEGYKVSRKEKRNFPLILESPSPNQTSLYFCASSEEKLFFGSGTQLSVL.

The rearrangement uses TRBV2 and TRBJ2-5; 12 bases align to TRBD2. The junction had 7 bases not matched to a gene; V was cut back by 6 bases and J by 5 bases. Per germline, CDR1 SNHLY and CDR2 FYNNEI. CDR3 length: 15 residues. The CDR3 region is CASSPSGGALETQYF. In nucleotides, the CDR3 is TGTGCCAGCAGCCCTAGCGGGGGGGCTTTGGAGACCCAGTACTTC.

The chain has TRBV12-5 and TRBJ1-2, with D possibly being TRBD1 (5 bases). Per germline, CDR1 LGHNT and CDR2 FRNRAP. This CDR3 region has 15 residues. Trimming cost V 2 bases and J 3 bases, with 13 bases left between them. The CDR3 sequence: CASGLNRGGDYGYTF. The CDR3 DNA follows: TGTGCTAGTGGTTTGAACCGGGGAGGGGACTATGGCTACACCTTC.

The chain is built from TRBV4-3 and TRBJ2-1; maybe TRBD2 (5 bases). The V gene's germline CDR1 is LGHNA and CDR2 YSLEER. The CDR3 runs to 11 residues. V gave up 8 bases and J gave up 7 bases, with 9 bases separating them. The CDR3: CASRRGNEQFF. The CDR3 DNA sequence: TGCGCCAGCCGGCGCGGGAATGAGCAGTTCTTC.

The V call is TRBV6-6, the J call TRBJ1-6, with D possibly TRBD1 on 5 matching bases. Trimming removed 5 bases from V and 0 bases from J, with 8 bases in between. This CDR3 region has 15 residues. The V gene's germline CDR1 is MNHNY and CDR2 SVGAGI (reference sequence). CDR3 DNA sequence: TGTGCCAGCAGTGACGGACACTCCTATAATTCACCCCTCCACTTT. This sequence encodes CASSDGHSYNSPLHF.

The chain carries TRBV5-6 and TRBJ2-1; weak D call: TRBD2 (5 bases). In germline, CDR1 is SGHDT, CDR2 YYEEEE. CDR3 length: 16 residues. V was pared by 3 bases and J by 7 bases, with 20 bases between. CDR3 coding DNA: TGTGCCAGCAGCTCCTCGGGAAGGCCCCTGGGGAATGAGCAGTTCTTC. Translating it yields CASSSSGRPLGNEQFF. The variable domain in full, completed from reference TRBV5-6 and TRBJ2-1, reads DAGVTQSPTHLIKTRGQQVTLRCSPKSGHDTVSWYQQALGQGPQFIFQYYEEEERQRGNFPDRFSGHQFPNYSSELNVNALLLGDSALYLCASSSSGRPLGNEQFFGPGTRLTVL.

The V call is TRBV6-5, the J call TRBJ1-1; tentatively, D is TRBD1 (6 bases). CDR1 is MNHEY, CDR2 SVGAGI, per germline. CDR3 length equals 13 residues. Trimming removed 2 bases from V and 8 bases from J, with 12 bases in between. The CDR3 sequence is CASSYPDSIEAFF. The CDR3 bases are TGTGCCAGCAGTTACCCGGACAGCATAGAAGCTTTCTTT.

The CDR3 DNA reads TGTGCCAGCAGCTTGATCGGGGAGCAGTACTTC. Encoded protein: CASSLIGEQYF. The chain employs TRBV5-6 and TRBJ2-7; no reliable D call. Germline CDR1 SGHDT, CDR2 YYEEEE. The V end lost 1 base, the J end lost 7 bases, and 6 bases lay between the germline ends. The CDR3 length is 11 residues.

This chain uses TRBV25-1 with TRBJ1-1, with D maybe TRBD1 (5 bases). The CDR3 contains 15 residues. V was clipped by 2 bases and J by 0 bases, with 10 bases between them. Germline V lookup: CDR1 MGHDK, CDR2 SYGVNS. The CDR3 DNA reads as TGTGCCAGCAGTGAACAGGGAAATATGAACACTGAAGCTTTCTTT. This encodes CASSEQGNMNTEAFF. Using reference TRBV25-1 and TRBJ1-1 for the parts outside the CDR3, the full variable domain is EADIYQTPRYLVIGTGKKITLECSQTMGHDKMYWYQQDPGMELHLIHYSYGVNSTEKGDLSSESTVSRIRTEHFPLTLESARPSHTSQYLCASSEQGNMNTEAFFGQGTRLTVV.

The chain uses TRBV5-1 and TRBJ2-1, with D tentatively TRBD1 (6 bases). Germline V gene sequence: CDR1 SGHRS, CDR2 YFSETQ. CDR3 size: 16 residues. The ends were cut back, 4 bases at V and 5 bases at J, with 19 bases in the middle. In nucleotides, the CDR3 is TGCGCCAGCAGCCCCTACTGGGACACGGGGCACAATGAGCAGTTCTTC. Its protein is CASSPYWDTGHNEQFF.

J is TRBJ2-7 and V is TRBV4-3; 7 bases fit TRBD1. The V and J ends lost 8 bases and 0 bases, in that order; junction bases with no gene match: 13. Per the germline V gene, CDR1 is LGHNA and CDR2 is YSLEER. This CDR3 has 16 amino acids. The CDR3 DNA reads TGCGCCAGCCCGTTCAAAAGGGACAGAGACTCCTACGAGCAGTACTTC. Its protein product is CASPFKRDRDSYEQYF.

The chain links TRBV18 to TRBJ2-7, with D perhaps matching TRBD1 (5 bases). The length of the CDR3 is 15 residues. Trimming stripped 0 bases from V and 0 bases from J, with 9 bases between. Germline V gene lookup returns CDR1 KGHSH and CDR2 LQKENI. The CDR3 DNA sequence: TGTGCCAGCTCACCACCGAGCAGGGCCTCCTACGAGCAGTACTTC. It yields the protein CASSPPSRASYEQYF.